Described below is a single T cell receptor beta chain sequence and its context. What antigen it recognizes has not been identified. No qualities accompany the bases; no much larger clone lies one base away. Patients with autoimmune disease history or receiving systemic immunosuppression were excluded from the trial. Peripheral blood for TCR sequencing was collected from all dose cohorts at baseline, on cycle 4 day 1, and on cycle 7 day 1. The samples were drawn from a first-in-human, open-label, multicenter phase I dose-escalation trial of ivuxolimab. Adults with locally advanced or metastatic head and neck squamous cell, hepatocellular, melanoma or renal cell carcinoma were enrolled in the trial. CD4+ and CD8+ T cells were sorted separately from peripheral blood before TCR sequencing. The CDR3 runs 19 residues from the cysteine to the phenylalanine. Solely the CDR3 DNA is kept, with 57 bases framed from the first base. V and J are truncated by 0 bases and 2 bases respectively, leaving an intervening sequence of 22 bases. CDR1 GTSNPN and CDR2 SVGIG were looked up in the germline V gene (reference sequence).

To sequence the TCRbeta CDR3 region, genomic DNA was isolated from the sorted cells. The immunoSEQ Assay was used to sequence the TCRbeta CDR3 regions. Drawn from immuneACCESS, this table holds only the in-frame rearrangements with V and J called that TCRdb kept. Clones are partly lost; checked studies trace under half to an unresolved V gene and leave the rest unexplained. The sample table records under 85,000 clones; 86% of these occur just once. The biggest ten clones account for 0.76% of the sample. These data come from a study of OX40 agonist ivuxolimab in advanced cancers. A note on the overall study: The costimulatory receptor OX40 (CD134) was targeted by ivuxolimab, a fully human IgG2 agonistic monoclonal antibody. The paper covers the monotherapy dose-escalation part of the phase I ivuxolimab trial, which included N of about 50 patients. Among the approximately 50 dose-escalation patients, about 19 had hepatocellular carcinoma, around 15 melanoma, 9 renal cell carcinoma and 9 head and neck cancer. Peripheral TCRbeta sequencing was intended to test whether TCR sequence diversity was altered and clonal T-cell expansion was caused by ivuxolimab. In the dose-escalation cohort, 65% to 90% of patients were male, and the mean age was approximately 60 years, with a range of about 23 to 85. Partial responses were achieved by three dose-escalation patients, of whom one had hepatocellular carcinoma and two had cutaneous melanoma. Patients were allowed to have had prior anti-PD-1, anti-PD-L1 or anti-CTLA-4 therapy, and approximately 37% of the dose-escalation patients had been treated with checkpoint inhibitors. Intravenous ivuxolimab was administered to patients every 2 weeks at six dose levels: 0.01, 0.1, 0.3, 1.5, 3 and 10 mg/kg.

The investigation overall reported the following: Low levels of normalized T-cell clonal expansion were also seen in some patients who did not respond. In the 0.1-3.0 mg/kg groups, partial responders were among the patients with the lowest normalized peripheral clonal expansion, particularly in CD8+ T cells. Which antigens the clonally expanded peripheral T cells were specific for was not determined. At doses of 0.1 to 3.0 mg/kg, clonal expansion of both CD4+ and CD8+ blood T cells was observed from baseline to week 6. After ivuxolimab, CD8+ T cells had more expanded clones than CD4+ T cells on average.

The chain is encoded by TRBV30 joined to TRBJ2-2; the D segment cannot be called with confidence. This receptor was obtained from an adult with an advanced solid tumor such as melanoma, head and neck, liver or kidney cancer. This specimen was CD4+ or CD8+ T cells sorted from blood, taken in a trial of the OX40 agonist ivuxolimab. The DNA sequence is TGTGCCTGGAGTGTACCGACCTTCGAGGCCCGAGCAAACACCGGGGAGCTGTTTTTT. This is translated as CAWSVPTFEARANTGELFF. Joined to the reference TRBV30 and TRBJ2-2 proteins, this CDR3 gives the full variable domain: SQTIHQWPATLVQPVGSPLSLECTVEGTSNPNLYWYRQAAGRGLQLLFYSVGIGQISSEVPQNLSASRPQDRQFILSSKKLLLSDSGFYLCAWSVPTFEARANTGELFFGEGSRLTVL.